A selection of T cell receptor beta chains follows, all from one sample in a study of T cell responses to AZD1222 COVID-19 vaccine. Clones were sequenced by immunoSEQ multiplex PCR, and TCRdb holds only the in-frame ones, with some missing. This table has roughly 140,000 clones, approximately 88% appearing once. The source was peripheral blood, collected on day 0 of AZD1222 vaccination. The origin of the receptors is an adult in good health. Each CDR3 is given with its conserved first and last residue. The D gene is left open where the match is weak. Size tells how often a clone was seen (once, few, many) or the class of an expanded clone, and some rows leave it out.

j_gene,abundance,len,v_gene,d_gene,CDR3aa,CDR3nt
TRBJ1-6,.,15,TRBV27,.,CASSFGGSYNSPLHF,TGTGCCAGCAGTTTTGGGGGCTCCTATAATTCACCCCTCCACTTT
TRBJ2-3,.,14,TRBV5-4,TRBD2,CASSRQRESDTQYF,TGTGCCAGCAGCCGCCAGCGGGAATCAGATACGCAGTATTTT
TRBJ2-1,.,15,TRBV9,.,CASSVTVLNYNEQFF,TGTGCCAGCAGCGTGACAGTTTTAAATTACAATGAGCAGTTCTTC
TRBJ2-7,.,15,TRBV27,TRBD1,CASSFPGTGVHEQYF,TGTGCCAGCAGTTTCCCCGGGACAGGGGTCCACGAGCAGTACTTC
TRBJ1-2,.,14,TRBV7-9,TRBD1,CASRSGQGHYGYTF,TGTGCCAGCAGATCCGGACAGGGGCACTATGGCTACACCTTC
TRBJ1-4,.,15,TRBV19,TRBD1,CASSGTGGAYEKLFF,TGTGCCAGTAGTGGAACAGGGGGCGCGTATGAAAAACTGTTTTTT
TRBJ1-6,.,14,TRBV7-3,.,CASSLSAGSSPLHF,TGTGCCAGCAGCTTATCGGCAGGGAGTTCACCCCTCCACTTT
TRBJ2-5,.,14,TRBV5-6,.,CASSPNLLQETQYF,TGTGCCAGCAGCCCCAATCTACTCCAAGAGACCCAGTACTTC
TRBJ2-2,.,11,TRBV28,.,CASSFPGELFF,TGTGCCAGCAGTTTCCCCGGGGAGCTGTTTTTT
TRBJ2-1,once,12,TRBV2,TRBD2,CASSVGGGEQFF,TGTGCCAGCAGTGTCGGCGGGGGTGAGCAGTTCTTC
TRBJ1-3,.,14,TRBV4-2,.,CASSGDPTGNTIYF,TGTGCCAGCAGCGGTGACCCTACTGGAAACACCATATATTTT
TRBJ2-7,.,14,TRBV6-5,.,CASSYWGISYEQYF,TGTGCCAGCAGTTACTGGGGAATCTCCTACGAGCAGTACTTC
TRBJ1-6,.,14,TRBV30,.,CAWEGLRYNSPLHF,TGTGCCTGGGAAGGACTCCGCTATAATTCACCCCTCCACTTT
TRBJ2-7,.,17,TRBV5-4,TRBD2,CASSLPPSGSPTNEQYF,TGTGCCAGCAGCTTGCCCCCTAGCGGGAGCCCGACCAACGAGCAGTACTTC
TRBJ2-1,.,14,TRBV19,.,CASRTGTAFGEQFF,TGTGCCAGCAGAACCGGGACTGCCTTCGGTGAGCAGTTCTTC
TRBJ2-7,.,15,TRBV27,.,CASSLQGSRSYEQYF,TGTGCCAGCAGCCTCCAAGGGTCCCGGTCCTACGAGCAGTACTTC
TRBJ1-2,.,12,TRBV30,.,CAWSVGPYGYTF,TGTGCCTGGAGTGTTGGTCCCTATGGCTACACCTTC
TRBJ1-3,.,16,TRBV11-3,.,CASSLVGDTSGNTIYF,TGTGCCAGCAGCTTAGTAGGGGATACCTCTGGAAACACCATATATTTT
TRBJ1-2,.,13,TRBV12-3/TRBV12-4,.,CASSFSSTAGYTF,TGTGCCAGCAGTTTCTCGTCGACGGCCGGCTACACCTTC
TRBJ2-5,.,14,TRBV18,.,CASSPPPIGETQYF,TGTGCCAGCTCACCACCCCCGATAGGAGAGACCCAGTACTTC
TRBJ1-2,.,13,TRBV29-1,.,CSVESQGVGGYTF,TGCAGCGTTGAGAGTCAAGGGGTGGGTGGCTACACCTTC
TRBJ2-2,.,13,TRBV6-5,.,CASPFGGTGELFF,TGTGCCAGTCCCTTCGGGGGAACCGGGGAGCTGTTTTTT
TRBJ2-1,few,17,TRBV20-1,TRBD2,CSASSSGTSGSLNEQFF,TGCAGTGCTAGTTCCTCCGGGACTAGCGGGAGTCTTAATGAGCAGTTCTTC
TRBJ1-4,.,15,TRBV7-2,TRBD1,CASSLRGQHNEKLFF,TGTGCCAGCAGCTTACGGGGACAGCATAATGAAAAACTGTTTTTT
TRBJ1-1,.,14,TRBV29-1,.,CSVEDVRQHTEAFF,TGCAGCGTTGAAGACGTCCGACAGCACACTGAAGCTTTCTTT
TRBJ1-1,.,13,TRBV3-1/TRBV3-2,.,CASSHLLGTEAFF,TGTGCCAGCAGCCACCTCCTCGGGACTGAAGCTTTCTTT
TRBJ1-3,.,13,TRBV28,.,CASTRASGNTIYF,TGTGCCAGCACCCGGGCCTCTGGAAACACCATATATTTT
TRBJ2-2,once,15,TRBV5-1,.,CASSPRTDYTGELFF,TGCGCCAGCAGCCCCAGGACAGACTACACCGGGGAGCTGTTTTTT